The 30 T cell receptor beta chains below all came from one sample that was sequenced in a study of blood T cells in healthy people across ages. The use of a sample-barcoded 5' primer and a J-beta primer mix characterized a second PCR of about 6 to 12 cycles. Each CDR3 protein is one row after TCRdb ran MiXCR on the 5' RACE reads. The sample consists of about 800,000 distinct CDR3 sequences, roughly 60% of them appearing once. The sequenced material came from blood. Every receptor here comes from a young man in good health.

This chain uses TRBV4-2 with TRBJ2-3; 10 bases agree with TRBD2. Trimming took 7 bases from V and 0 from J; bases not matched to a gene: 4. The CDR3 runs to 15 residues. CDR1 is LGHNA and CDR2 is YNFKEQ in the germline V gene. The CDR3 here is CASNRAGGSTDTQYF. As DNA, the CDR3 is TGTGCCAGCAACCGAGCGGGAGGGAGCACAGATACGCAGTATTTT.

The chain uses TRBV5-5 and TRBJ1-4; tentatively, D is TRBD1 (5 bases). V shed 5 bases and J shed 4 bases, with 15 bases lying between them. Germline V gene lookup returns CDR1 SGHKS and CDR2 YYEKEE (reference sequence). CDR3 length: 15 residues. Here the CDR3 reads CASSRTGDYNEKLFF. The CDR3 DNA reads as TGTGCCAGCAGTCGGACCGGGGACTATAATGAAAAACTGTTTTTT.

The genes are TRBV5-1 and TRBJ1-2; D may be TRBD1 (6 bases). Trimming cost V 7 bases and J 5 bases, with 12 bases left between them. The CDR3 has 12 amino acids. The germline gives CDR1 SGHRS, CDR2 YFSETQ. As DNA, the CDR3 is TGCGCCAGCCGGGACAATGAATATGGCTACACCTTC. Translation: CASRDNEYGYTF.

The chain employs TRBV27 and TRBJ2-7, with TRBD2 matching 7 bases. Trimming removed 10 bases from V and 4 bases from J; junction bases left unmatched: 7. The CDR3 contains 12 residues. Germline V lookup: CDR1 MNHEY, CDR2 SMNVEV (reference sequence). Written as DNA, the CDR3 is TGTGCCACGGGCGATAGCGGGTACGAGCAGTACTTC. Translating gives CATGDSGYEQYF.

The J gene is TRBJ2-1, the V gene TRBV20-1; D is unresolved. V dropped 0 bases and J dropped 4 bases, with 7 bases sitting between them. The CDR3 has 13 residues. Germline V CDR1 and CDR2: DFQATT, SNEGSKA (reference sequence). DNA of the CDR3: TGCAGTGCTAGAGATACGACTTACAATGAGCAGTTCTTC. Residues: CSARDTTYNEQFF.

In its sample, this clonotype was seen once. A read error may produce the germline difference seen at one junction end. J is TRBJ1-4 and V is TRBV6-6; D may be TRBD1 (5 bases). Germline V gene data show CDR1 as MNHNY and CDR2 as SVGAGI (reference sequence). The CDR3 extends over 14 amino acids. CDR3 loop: CASTYPRGSEKLFF. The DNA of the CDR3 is TGTGCCAGCACTTACCCAAGGGGTAGTGAAAAACTGTTTTTT.

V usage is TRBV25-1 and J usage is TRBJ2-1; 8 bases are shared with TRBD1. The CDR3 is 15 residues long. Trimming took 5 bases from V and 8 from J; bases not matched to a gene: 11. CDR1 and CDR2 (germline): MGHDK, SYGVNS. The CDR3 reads CASSPPWNRGDEQFF. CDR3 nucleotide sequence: TGTGCCAGCAGTCCTCCCTGGAACAGGGGGGATGAGCAGTTCTTC. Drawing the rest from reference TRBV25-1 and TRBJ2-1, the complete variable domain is EADIYQTPRYLVIGTGKKITLECSQTMGHDKMYWYQQDPGMELHLIHYSYGVNSTEKGDLSSESTVSRIRTEHFPLTLESARPSHTSQYLCASSPPWNRGDEQFFGPGTRLTVL.

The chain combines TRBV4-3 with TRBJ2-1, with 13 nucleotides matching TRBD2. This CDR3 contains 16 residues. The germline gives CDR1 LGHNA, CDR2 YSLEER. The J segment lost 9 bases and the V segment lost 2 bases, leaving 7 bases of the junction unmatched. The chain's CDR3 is CASSQSGTSGIAEQFF. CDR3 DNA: TGCGCCAGCAGCCAATCGGGGACTAGCGGGATAGCTGAGCAGTTCTTC.

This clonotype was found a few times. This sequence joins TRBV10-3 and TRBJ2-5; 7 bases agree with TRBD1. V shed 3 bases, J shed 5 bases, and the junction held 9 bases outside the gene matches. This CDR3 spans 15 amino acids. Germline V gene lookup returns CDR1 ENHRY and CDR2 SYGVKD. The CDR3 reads CAISEEGAKYETQYF. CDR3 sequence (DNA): TGTGCCATCAGTGAAGAGGGGGCGAAGTATGAGACCCAGTACTTC.

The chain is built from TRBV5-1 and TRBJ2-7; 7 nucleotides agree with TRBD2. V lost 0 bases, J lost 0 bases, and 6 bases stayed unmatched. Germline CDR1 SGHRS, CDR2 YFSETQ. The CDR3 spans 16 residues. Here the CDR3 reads CASSLGAGTTSYEQYF. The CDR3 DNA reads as TGCGCCAGCAGCTTGGGGGCCGGGACTACCTCCTACGAGCAGTACTTC.

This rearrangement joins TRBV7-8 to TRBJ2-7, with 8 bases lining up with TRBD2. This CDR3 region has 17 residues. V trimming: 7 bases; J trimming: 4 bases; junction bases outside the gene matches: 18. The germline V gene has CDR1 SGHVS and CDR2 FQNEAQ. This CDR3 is CASTTGLVGRFWYEQYF. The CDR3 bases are TGTGCCAGCACCACGGGACTAGTCGGACGATTTTGGTACGAGCAGTACTTC.

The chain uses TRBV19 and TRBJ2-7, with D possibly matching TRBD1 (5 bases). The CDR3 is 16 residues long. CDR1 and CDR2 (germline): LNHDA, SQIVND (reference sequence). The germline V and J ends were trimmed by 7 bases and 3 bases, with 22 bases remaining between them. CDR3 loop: CASIKGRPGLIYEQYF. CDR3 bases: TGTGCCAGTATTAAGGGGCGACCAGGGCTGATCTACGAGCAGTACTTC.

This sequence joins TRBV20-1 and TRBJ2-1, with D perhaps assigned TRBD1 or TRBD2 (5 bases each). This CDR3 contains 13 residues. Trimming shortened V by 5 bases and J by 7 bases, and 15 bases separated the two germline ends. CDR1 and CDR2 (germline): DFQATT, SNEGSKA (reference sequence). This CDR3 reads CSAVWGSFNEQFF. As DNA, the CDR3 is TGCAGTGCTGTGTGGGGGAGTTTTAATGAGCAGTTCTTC.

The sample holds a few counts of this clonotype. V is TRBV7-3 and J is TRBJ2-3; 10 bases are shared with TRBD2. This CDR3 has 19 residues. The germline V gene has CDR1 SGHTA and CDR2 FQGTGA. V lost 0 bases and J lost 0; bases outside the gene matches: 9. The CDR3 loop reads CASSLTPSGSGGSTDTQYF. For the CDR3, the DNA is TGTGCCAGCAGCTTAACTCCTAGCGGGAGCGGCGGTAGCACAGATACGCAGTATTTT.

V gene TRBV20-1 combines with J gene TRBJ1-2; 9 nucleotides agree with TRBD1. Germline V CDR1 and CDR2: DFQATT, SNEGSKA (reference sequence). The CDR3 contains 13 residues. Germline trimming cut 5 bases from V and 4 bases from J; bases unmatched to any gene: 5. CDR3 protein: CSALAGQGYGYTF. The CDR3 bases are TGCAGTGCTCTAGCGGGACAGGGCTATGGCTACACCTTC.

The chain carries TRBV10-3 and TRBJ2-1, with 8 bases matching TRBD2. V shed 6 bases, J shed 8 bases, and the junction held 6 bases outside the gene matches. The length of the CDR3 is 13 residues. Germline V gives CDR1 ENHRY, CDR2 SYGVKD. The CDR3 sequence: CAISVSGKDEQFF. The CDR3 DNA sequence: TGTGCCATCAGCGTTAGCGGGAAGGATGAGCAGTTCTTC.

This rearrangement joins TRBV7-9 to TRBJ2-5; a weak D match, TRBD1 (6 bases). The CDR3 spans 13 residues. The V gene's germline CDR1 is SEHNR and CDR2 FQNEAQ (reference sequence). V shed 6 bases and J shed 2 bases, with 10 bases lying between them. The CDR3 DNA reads TGTGCCAGCAGGAAAGGGACACAAGAGACCCAGTACTTC. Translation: CASRKGTQETQYF.

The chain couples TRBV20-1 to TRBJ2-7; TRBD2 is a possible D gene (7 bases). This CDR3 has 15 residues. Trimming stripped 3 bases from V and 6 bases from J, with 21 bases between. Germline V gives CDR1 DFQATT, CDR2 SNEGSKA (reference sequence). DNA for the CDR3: TGCAGTGCTAGTTCTGGCGGGGGCTCCTTTGCCGAGCAGTACTTC. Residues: CSASSGGGSFAEQYF.

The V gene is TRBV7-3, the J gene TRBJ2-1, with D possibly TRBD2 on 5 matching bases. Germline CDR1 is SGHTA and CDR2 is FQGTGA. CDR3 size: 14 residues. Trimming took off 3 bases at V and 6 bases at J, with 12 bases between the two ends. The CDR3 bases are TGTGCCAGCAGCTTTGACTACCGGGCCAATGAGCAGTTCTTC. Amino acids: CASSFDYRANEQFF.

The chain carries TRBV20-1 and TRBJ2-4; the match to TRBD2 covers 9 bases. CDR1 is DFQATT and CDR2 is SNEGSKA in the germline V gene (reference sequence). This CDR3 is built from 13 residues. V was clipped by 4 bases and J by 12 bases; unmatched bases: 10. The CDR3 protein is CSAKTSGTPHQYF. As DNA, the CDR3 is TGCAGTGCTAAGACTAGCGGAACCCCCCATCAGTACTTC.

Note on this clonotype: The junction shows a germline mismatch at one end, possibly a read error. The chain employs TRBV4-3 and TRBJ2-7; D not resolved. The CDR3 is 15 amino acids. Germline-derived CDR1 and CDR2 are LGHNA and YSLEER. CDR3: CTSSQDPGSAYEQYF. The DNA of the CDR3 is TGCACCAGCAGCCAAGACCCAGGCAGCGCCTACGAGCAGTACTTC.

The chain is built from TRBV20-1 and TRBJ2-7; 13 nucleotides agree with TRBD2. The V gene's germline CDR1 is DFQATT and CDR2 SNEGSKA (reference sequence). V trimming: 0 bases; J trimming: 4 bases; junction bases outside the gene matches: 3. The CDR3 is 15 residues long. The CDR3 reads CSARDRTSGRYEQYF. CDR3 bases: TGCAGTGCTAGAGATAGGACTAGCGGGAGATACGAGCAGTACTTC.

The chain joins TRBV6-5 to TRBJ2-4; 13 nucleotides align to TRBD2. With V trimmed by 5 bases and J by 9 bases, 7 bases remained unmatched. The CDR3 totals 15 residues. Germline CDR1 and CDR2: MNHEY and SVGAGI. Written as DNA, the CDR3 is TGTGCCAGCAGTCCTACTAGCGGGGGGGCTTCCATTCAGTACTTC. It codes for CASSPTSGGASIQYF.

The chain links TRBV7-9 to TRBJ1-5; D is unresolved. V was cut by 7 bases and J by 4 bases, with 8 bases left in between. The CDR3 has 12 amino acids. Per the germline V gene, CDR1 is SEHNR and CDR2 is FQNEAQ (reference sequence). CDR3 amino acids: CASNEPNQPQHF. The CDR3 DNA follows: TGTGCCAGCAACGAGCCGAATCAGCCCCAGCATTTT.

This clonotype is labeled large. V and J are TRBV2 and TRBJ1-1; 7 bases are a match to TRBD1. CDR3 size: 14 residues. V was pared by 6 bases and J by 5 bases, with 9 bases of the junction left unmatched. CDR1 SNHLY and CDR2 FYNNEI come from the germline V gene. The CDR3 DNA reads TGTGCCAGCAGAGACACAGGGGCGGGGACTGAAGCTTTCTTT. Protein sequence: CASRDTGAGTEAFF. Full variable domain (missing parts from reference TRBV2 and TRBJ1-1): EPEVTQTPSHQVTQMGQEVILRCVPISNHLYFYWYRQILGQKVEFLVSFYNNEISEKSEIFDDQFSVERPDGSNFTLKIRSTKLEDSAMYFCASRDTGAGTEAFFGQGTRLTVV.

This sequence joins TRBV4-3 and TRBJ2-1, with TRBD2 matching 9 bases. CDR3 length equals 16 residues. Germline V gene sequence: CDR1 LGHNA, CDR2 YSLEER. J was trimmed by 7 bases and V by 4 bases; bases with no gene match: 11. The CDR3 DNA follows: TGCGCCAGCAGCCGCCGGTTAGCGGGGGATAATAATGAGCAGTTCTTC. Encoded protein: CASSRRLAGDNNEQFF.

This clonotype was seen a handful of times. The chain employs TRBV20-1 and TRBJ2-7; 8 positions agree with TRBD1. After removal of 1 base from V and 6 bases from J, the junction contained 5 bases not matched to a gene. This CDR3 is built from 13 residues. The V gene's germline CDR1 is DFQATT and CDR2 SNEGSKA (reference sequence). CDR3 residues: CSARAGTGGEQYF. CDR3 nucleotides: TGCAGTGCTAGAGCAGGGACAGGTGGCGAGCAGTACTTC.

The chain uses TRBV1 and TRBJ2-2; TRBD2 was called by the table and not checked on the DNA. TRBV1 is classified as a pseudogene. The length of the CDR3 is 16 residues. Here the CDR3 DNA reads TGCACCAGCAGCCAAGAATTAGCGGGAAACGCCGGGGAGCTGTTTTTT. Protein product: CTSSQELAGNAGELFF.

The CDR3: CASREGTKGEQYF. In DNA form, the CDR3 reads TGTGCCAGCAGGGAGGGCACAAAGGGCGAGCAGTACTTC. The chain combines TRBV7-2 with TRBJ2-5; weak D call: TRBD2 (6 bases). The DNA end is more similar to TRBJ2-7, so the J call may be wrong. There are 13 residues in the CDR3. Germline V gene sequence: CDR1 SGHTA, CDR2 FQGNSA.

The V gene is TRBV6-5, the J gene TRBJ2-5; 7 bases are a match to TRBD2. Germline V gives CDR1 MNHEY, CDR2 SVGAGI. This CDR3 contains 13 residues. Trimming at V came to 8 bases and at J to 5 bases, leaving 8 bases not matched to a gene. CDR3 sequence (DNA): TGTGCCAGCGCGACTAGCCTTGGGGAGACCCAGTACTTC. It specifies CASATSLGETQYF.